Listed below are T cell receptor beta chains from one sample, sequenced in a study of chronic HIV infection and antiretroviral therapy. MiXCR was run by TCRdb on the 5' RACE reads, yielding one entry per CDR3 protein. The sample includes 30,000 to 45,000 distinct CDR3 sequences, 7% to 10% of them seen just once. The sequencing input was peripheral blood. The receptor set was obtained from an adult who had HIV and had not received antiretroviral therapy, or was an uninfected healthy control (not recorded which). Both conserved end residues are part of each CDR3. D genes are given only for firm matches. Some rows have no size entry. The others give once, few or many, or a class for an expanded clone.

D	size	V	J	DNA	CDR3
TRBD1	many	TRBV28	TRBJ2-5	TGTGCCAGCAGCCGGACAGGGGCAAAAGGGGAGACCCAGTACTTC	CASSRTGAKGETQYF
-	-	TRBV20-1	TRBJ1-6	TGCAGTGCTAGAGCCAGATATAATTCACCCCTCCACTTT	CSARARYNSPLHF
-	many	TRBV29-1	TRBJ2-3	TGCAGCGCGGAGGAGCAGGCCACAGATACGCAGTATTTT	CSAEEQATDTQYF
TRBD1	few	TRBV4-3	TRBJ2-7	TGCGCCAGCAGTGTCAACAGGGGTCCGTACGAGCAGTACTTC	CASSVNRGPYEQYF
-	-	TRBV4-3	TRBJ2-3	TGCGCCAGCAGCCCCACGATGACGGGAAGCACAGATACGCAGTATTTT	CASSPTMTGSTDTQYF
TRBD1	many	TRBV7-9	TRBJ1-2	TGTGCCAGCAGCTTTTTGGGACAGGGTTATGGCTACACCTTC	CASSFLGQGYGYTF
TRBD1	many	TRBV28	TRBJ2-5	TGTGCCAGCAGTCCCACGCCGGGACAGAGGGTGGGAGAGACCCAGTACTTC	CASSPTPGQRVGETQYF
-	few	TRBV2	TRBJ2-4	TGTGCCAGCAGCGAGGGGTTGGGCAAAAACATTCAGTACTTC	CASSEGLGKNIQYF
-	-	TRBV28	TRBJ1-3	TGTGCCAGCAGTTCCCTGGAGGCCTCTGGAAACACCATATATTTT	CASSSLEASGNTIYF
TRBD1	-	TRBV29-1	TRBJ2-1	TGCAGCGTCCGAGGGGGACAGGGAAACAATGAGCAGTTCTTC	CSVRGGQGNNEQFF
TRBD1	-	TRBV10-3	TRBJ1-5	TGTGCCATCAGTGAGAGGGAGACAGGGATAGATCAGCCCCAGCATTTT	CAISERETGIDQPQHF
-	-	TRBV7-2	TRBJ2-7	TGTGCCAGCAGCTTAGAACTTCTTTCCTACGAGCAGTACTTC	CASSLELLSYEQYF
-	few	TRBV28	TRBJ2-1	TGTGCCAGCAGTCCCCCCCAAGCAGCCAATGAGCAGTTCTTC	CASSPPQAANEQFF
-	many	TRBV3-2	TRBJ2-4	TGTGCCAGCAGCCGAGAACCGGCGGCGCGATTAGCCAAAAACATTCAGTACTTC	CASSREPAARLAKNIQYF
TRBD2	-	TRBV28	TRBJ2-7	TGTGCCAGCAGAGCCGGGACTATCACCTACGAGCAGTACTTC	CASRAGTITYEQYF
TRBD1	few	TRBV2	TRBJ2-2	TGTGCCAGCAGTGAGGACAGGAAAAACACCGGGGAGCTGTTTTTT	CASSEDRKNTGELFF
-	-	TRBV7-2	TRBJ2-7	TGTGCCAGCAGCTTCATGGGACATTCGGAGGAGCAGTACTTC	CASSFMGHSEEQYF
-	-	TRBV3-1	TRBJ2-1	TGTGCCAGCAGCCCCCCGCACAATGAGCAGTTCTTC	CASSPPHNEQFF
TRBD1	-	TRBV24-1	TRBJ2-2	TGTGCCACCAGTGACGCGACCGGGACAGAGAACACCGGGGAGCTGTTTTTT	CATSDATGTENTGELFF
-	many	TRBV5-1	TRBJ2-3	TGCGCCAGCAGCTTGAACCAGGCAGATACGCAGTATTTT	CASSLNQADTQYF
-	-	TRBV9	TRBJ2-3	TGTGCCAGCAGCGTACAGGGGGGGGGCACAGATACGCAGTATTTT	CASSVQGGGTDTQYF
-	few	TRBV4-3	TRBJ2-1	TGCGCCAGCAGCCAAGCCCGGAATGAGCAGTTCTTC	CASSQARNEQFF
-	many	TRBV3-1	TRBJ2-7	TGTGCCAGCAGCCAAGAGGGCTACGAGCAGTACTTC	CASSQEGYEQYF
-	many	TRBV28	TRBJ1-1	TGTGCCAGCAGTCCCCGTCCTCGAACTGAAGCTTTCTTT	CASSPRPRTEAFF
TRBD1	few	TRBV5-6	TRBJ1-3	TGTGCCAGCAGCCAGGGGACAGACGGAAACACCATATATTTT	CASSQGTDGNTIYF
-	few	TRBV19	TRBJ1-2	TGTGCCAGGGGTGGCTACACCTTC	CARGGYTF
-	-	TRBV12-3/TRBV12-4	TRBJ1-3	TGTGCCAGCTCGGGGGGGGGAACCTCTGGAAACACCATATATTTT	CASSGGGTSGNTIYF
TRBD2	few	TRBV20-1	TRBJ2-7	TGCAGTGCGCCTAGCGGGAGTAACGAGCAGTACTTC	CSAPSGSNEQYF
TRBD2	many	TRBV28	TRBJ2-1	TGTGCCAGCAGTGCGGGACTAGCGGGTGCAAACAATGAGCAGTTCTTC	CASSAGLAGANNEQFF
TRBD2	few	TRBV5-1	TRBJ2-1	TGCGCCAGCAGCCGGAAACAACTAGCGTTTAGCTCCTACAATGAGCAGTTCTTC	CASSRKQLAFSSYNEQFF
-	-	TRBV7-3	TRBJ1-6	TGTGCCAGCACCACCATGGTAGGATCACACCTCCACTTT	CASTTMVGSHLHF
-	many	TRBV4-3	TRBJ1-6	TGCGCCAGCAGCCAAGATCCGGGATATAATTCACCCCTCCACTTT	CASSQDPGYNSPLHF
-	-	TRBV4-3	TRBJ1-1	TGCGCCAGCAGCCCCGTGGGGGGTTACACTGAAGCTTTCTTT	CASSPVGGYTEAFF
-	-	TRBV6-2/TRBV6-3	TRBJ1-1	TGTGCCAGCAGTTACAATACGGGGTCGGGCACTGAAGCTTTCTTT	CASSYNTGSGTEAFF
TRBD2	-	TRBV28	TRBJ2-1	TGTGCCAGCAGTCCATCCGGGACTAGCGGGTACAATGAGCAGTTCTTC	CASSPSGTSGYNEQFF
-	-	TRBV11-2	TRBJ2-1	TGTGCCAGCAGCGCGTTGACTAGTTCCTACAATGAGCAGTTCTTC	CASSALTSSYNEQFF
-	-	TRBV20-1	TRBJ2-1	TGCAGTGCTAGAGATTCGCGGGATAGTAGTGAGCAGTTCTTC	CSARDSRDSSEQFF
-	many	TRBV29-1	TRBJ1-1	TGCAGCGTTGAAGGGGGGTCCGCGAACACTGAAGCTTTCTTT	CSVEGGSANTEAFF
-	-	TRBV6-4	TRBJ2-3	TGTGCCAGCAGTGACACCAACACAGATACGCAGTATTTT	CASSDTNTDTQYF
-	few	TRBV6-2/TRBV6-3	TRBJ2-7	TGTGCCAGCAGTTACCAACCGGGATGGGGTTACGAGCAGTACTTC	CASSYQPGWGYEQYF
-	many	TRBV28	TRBJ2-7	TGTGCCAGCAGTTCCGGAACGGTACTCCGGGACGAGCAGTACTTC	CASSSGTVLRDEQYF
-	-	TRBV10-3	TRBJ1-1	TGTGCCATCAATCGGGACCTCGGGAACACTGAAGCTTTCTTT	CAINRDLGNTEAFF
TRBD2	-	TRBV28	TRBJ2-3	TGTGCCAGCAAGACAAGCGGGAGGGCAGATACGCAGTATTTT	CASKTSGRADTQYF
-	many	TRBV12-3/TRBV12-4	TRBJ2-4	TGTGCCAGCAGTTTTTCAGATTTTCTCGACATTCAGTACTTC	CASSFSDFLDIQYF
TRBD1	-	TRBV24-1	TRBJ2-7	TGTGCCACCAGTGACCACGGGACAGGGAAATTGGAGCAGTACTTC	CATSDHGTGKLEQYF
-	few	TRBV29-1	TRBJ2-6	TGCAGCGTTGAGGGCAGGGACGGGGCCAACGTCCTGACTTTC	CSVEGRDGANVLTF
TRBD2	many	TRBV7-2	TRBJ2-1	TGTGCCAGCAGCTTAGGGACTAGCGGGAGCCGTGAGTTCTTC	CASSLGTSGSREFF
-	-	TRBV7-8	TRBJ1-4	TGTGCCAGCAGCTTCTTGGTATCGGACAGAAAACTGTTTTTT	CASSFLVSDRKLFF
-	few	TRBV7-2	TRBJ2-1	TGTGCCAGCAGCTCCCCCCAAGCCGGTGAGCAGTTCTTC	CASSSPQAGEQFF
-	few	TRBV7-9	TRBJ2-5	TGTGCCAGCAGCCCCACGTATCAAGAGACCCAGTACTTC	CASSPTYQETQYF
TRBD1	few	TRBV2	TRBJ1-1	TGTGCCAGCGATGGACAGGGGAACACTGAAGCTTTCTTT	CASDGQGNTEAFF
-	few	TRBV4-1	TRBJ2-7	TGCGCCAGCAGCAATAACGAGGGGTTCGACGAGCAGTACTTC	CASSNNEGFDEQYF
-	-	TRBV5-1	TRBJ2-5	TGCGCCAGCAGCTTGCGTCTTCCCCAAGAGACCCAGTACTTC	CASSLRLPQETQYF
-	many	TRBV6-2/TRBV6-3	TRBJ2-2	TGTGCCAGCAGTCAGTCTACGTCCAGGAACACCGGGGAGCTGTTTTTT	CASSQSTSRNTGELFF